Below, 17 T cell receptor beta chains from the same sample are listed, as sequenced in a study of identifying expanded T cells in peripheral blood. Using immunoSEQ multiplex PCR, the repertoire was profiled, and TCRdb retains in-frame clones only, with some absent. Of 100,000 or so clones in the sample, around 85% were seen once. The specimen was blood. All receptors derive from a person aged 18 to 75 in good health.

The chain carries TRBV5-4 and TRBJ2-3, with a tentative D call TRBD2 (7 bases). The germline V gene encodes CDR1 SGHNT and CDR2 YYREEE (reference sequence). The V and J ends lost 5 bases and 2 bases respectively, with 18 bases between them. The CDR3 sequence is 16 residues long. The CDR3 sequence: CASRRGWQGSTDTQYF. The DNA for the CDR3 is TGTGCCAGCAGGCGGGGGTGGCAGGGGTCCACAGATACGCAGTATTTT.

The V and J genes are TRBV7-6 and TRBJ2-5; the match to TRBD2 covers 10 bases. Germline V gives CDR1 SGHVS, CDR2 FNYEAQ. CDR3 length: 18 amino acids. V was pared by 5 bases and J by 1 base, with 13 bases of the junction left unmatched. The CDR3 DNA follows: TGTGCCAGCAGCCACACTAGCGGGGCGAGCCTTAGCCAAGAGACCCAGTACTTC. Protein product: CASSHTSGASLSQETQYF.

The chain has TRBV5-1 and TRBJ2-3; no clear D. Trimming took 0 bases from V and 5 from J, leaving 1 base between them. The length of the CDR3 is 11 residues. In germline, CDR1 is SGHRS, CDR2 YFSETQ. The CDR3 is CASSLGDTQYF. In DNA, the CDR3 is TGCGCCAGCAGCTTGGGAGATACGCAGTATTTT.

This rearrangement joins TRBV27 to TRBJ2-1; D may be TRBD1 or TRBD2 (5 bases each). The CDR3 consists of 15 residues. From germline, CDR1 is MNHEY and CDR2 SMNVEV (reference sequence). The ends were cut back, 4 bases at V and 4 bases at J, with 14 bases in the middle. The CDR3 coding sequence is TGTGCCAGCAGTTGGGACCCGGGGCGGTACAATGAGCAGTTCTTC. Its protein is CASSWDPGRYNEQFF.

CDR3: CAVQGRSTEAFF. For the CDR3, the DNA is TGTGCCGTACAGGGGCGCAGCACTGAAGCTTTCTTT. The chain links TRBV7-9 to TRBJ1-1, with TRBD1 identical over 7 bases. This CDR3 contains 12 residues. After removal of 11 bases from V and 4 bases from J, the junction contained 7 bases not matched to a gene. Per germline, CDR1 SEHNR and CDR2 FQNEAQ (reference sequence).

V and J are TRBV7-2 and TRBJ1-1; no definite D call. Trimming removed 2 bases at V and 9 bases at J, with 10 bases between. The CDR3 contains 12 residues. CDR1 SGHTA and CDR2 FQGNSA come from the germline V gene. Here the CDR3 reads CASSLQTDKAFF. The CDR3 coding sequence is TGTGCCAGCAGCTTACAAACCGACAAAGCTTTCTTT.

A single count supports this clone. V is TRBV12-5 and J is TRBJ1-2; D gene ambiguous. Per the germline V gene, CDR1 is LGHNT and CDR2 is FRNRAP. This CDR3 comprises 17 residues. Trimming left V 2 bases short and J 4 bases short, with 20 bases between. Here the CDR3 DNA reads TGTGCTAGTGGTTTGCCCTTTTCCCCGGGGAGAGGCTATGGCTACACCTTC. Its protein product is CASGLPFSPGRGYGYTF.

The chain employs TRBV11-2 and TRBJ2-1; D may be TRBD2 (5 bases). This CDR3 has 15 amino acids. Deletions cut 2 bases from V and 7 bases from J, with 15 bases between. Germline loops: CDR1 SGHAT, CDR2 FQNNGV. CDR3 bases: TGTGCCAGCAGCTTATACGTTGCCGGAGGAAATGAGCAGTTCTTC. Amino acids: CASSLYVAGGNEQFF.

This chain uses TRBV28 with TRBJ2-7; D gene unclear. V lost 4 bases and J lost 2, with 15 bases in between. In germline, CDR1 is MDHEN, CDR2 SYDVKM. The CDR3 totals 15 residues. This CDR3 is CASSSRAPSTYEQYF. CDR3 nucleotide sequence: TGTGCCAGCAGTTCCAGAGCACCCTCCACCTACGAGCAGTACTTC. Complete variable domain (other parts from reference TRBV28 and TRBJ2-7): DVKVTQSSRYLVKRTGEKVFLECVQDMDHENMFWYRQDPGLGLRLIYFSYDVKMKEKGDIPEGYSVSREKKERFSLILESASTNQTSMYLCASSSRAPSTYEQYFGPGTRLTVT.

The genes are TRBV7-2 and TRBJ1-1, with D perhaps matching TRBD1 (5 bases). Trimming stripped 5 bases from V and 3 bases from J, with 16 bases between. CDR1 and CDR2 from the germline V gene are SGHTA and FQGNSA. The CDR3 totals 15 residues. CDR3 loop: CASSPNRRGDTEAFF. The CDR3, as DNA: TGTGCCAGCAGCCCTAACAGGAGAGGAGACACTGAAGCTTTCTTT.

V usage is TRBV7-6 and J usage is TRBJ1-1, with D unresolved. Trimming took 5 bases from V and 1 from J, leaving 11 bases between them. In germline, CDR1 is SGHVS, CDR2 FNYEAQ. The CDR3 covers 14 residues. In DNA form, the CDR3 reads TGTGCCAGCAGCCGCTTCTCGACGAACACTGAAGCTTTCTTT. Amino acid sequence: CASSRFSTNTEAFF.

Of note for this clone: Distinct nucleotide sequences in the sample also encode this CDR3. The gene calls are TRBV9 and TRBJ1-5; no definite D call. The germline V and J ends were trimmed by 0 bases and 0 bases, with 1 base remaining between them. In germline, CDR1 is SGDLS, CDR2 YYNGEE. CDR3 length equals 13 residues. CDR3 loop: CASSVGSNQPQHF. The CDR3 nucleotides read TGTGCCAGCAGCGTAGGTAGCAATCAGCCCCAGCATTTT.

The V call is TRBV14, the J call TRBJ1-1; 9 bases agree with TRBD1. Germline CDR1 is SGHDN and CDR2 is FVKESK. Trimming removed 4 bases from V and 4 bases from J; junction bases left unmatched: 10. The CDR3 consists of 16 residues. CDR3 DNA: TGTGCCAGCAGCCTTTCCGGGACAGGGTCCAGCACTGAAGCTTTCTTT. Its translation is CASSLSGTGSSTEAFF.

The J gene is TRBJ1-2, the V gene TRBV29-1; possibly TRBD1 for D (6 bases). Germline V gene lookup returns CDR1 SQVTM and CDR2 ANQGSEA. Trimming removed 1 base from V and 4 bases from J, with 10 bases in between. CDR3 length equals 13 residues. The CDR3 spells CSVEVGGAYGYTF. In nucleotides, the CDR3 is TGCAGCGTTGAAGTTGGGGGGGCCTATGGCTACACCTTC.

The chain couples TRBV4-2 to TRBJ2-1; TRBD2 matches at 9 bases. This CDR3 comprises 16 residues. The germline gives CDR1 LGHNA, CDR2 YNFKEQ. After removal of 1 base from V and 4 bases from J, the junction contained 5 bases not matched to a gene. The chain's CDR3 is CASSQAGSGGYNEQFF. The CDR3 bases are TGTGCCAGCAGCCAAGCAGGTAGCGGGGGATACAATGAGCAGTTCTTC.

V usage is TRBV5-4 and J usage is TRBJ2-2; TRBD1 agrees at 8 bases. Germline V gene lookup returns CDR1 SGHNT and CDR2 YYREEE (reference sequence). The CDR3 loop spans 18 amino acids. V gave up 4 bases and J gave up 0 bases; unmatched junction bases: 11. As DNA, the CDR3 is TGTGCCAGCAGCACCAACCGACAGGGGCGGGCGAACACCGGGGAGCTGTTTTTT. Translated: CASSTNRQGRANTGELFF.

The J gene is TRBJ2-7, the V gene TRBV28; TRBD2 matches 9 bases. The germline V gene has CDR1 MDHEN and CDR2 SYDVKM. Losses at the gene ends were 7 bases for V and 3 bases for J; bases not matched to a gene: 10. The CDR3 is 15 residues long. The CDR3 coding sequence is TGTGCCAGCACCCTGAAGACTAGCGGCTACTACGAGCAGTACTTC. Its protein is CASTLKTSGYYEQYF.